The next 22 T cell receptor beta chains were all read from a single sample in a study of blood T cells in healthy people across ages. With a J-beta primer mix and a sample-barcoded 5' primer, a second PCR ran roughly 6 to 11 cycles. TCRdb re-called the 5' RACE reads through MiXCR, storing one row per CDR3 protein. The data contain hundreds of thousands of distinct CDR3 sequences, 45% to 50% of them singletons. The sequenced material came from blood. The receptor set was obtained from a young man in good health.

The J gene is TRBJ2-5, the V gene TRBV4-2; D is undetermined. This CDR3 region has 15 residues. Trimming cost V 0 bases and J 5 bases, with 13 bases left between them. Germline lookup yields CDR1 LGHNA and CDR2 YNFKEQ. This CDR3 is CASSQDTGLRETQYF. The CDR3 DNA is TGTGCCAGCAGCCAAGATACGGGTCTACGGGAGACCCAGTACTTC.

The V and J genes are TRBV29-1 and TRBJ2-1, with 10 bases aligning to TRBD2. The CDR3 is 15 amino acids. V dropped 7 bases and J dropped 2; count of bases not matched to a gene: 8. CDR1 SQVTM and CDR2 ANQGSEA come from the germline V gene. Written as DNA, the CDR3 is TGCAGCGGAAAGATAGCGGGGGGTACCTACAATGAGCAGTTCTTC. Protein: CSGKIAGGTYNEQFF.

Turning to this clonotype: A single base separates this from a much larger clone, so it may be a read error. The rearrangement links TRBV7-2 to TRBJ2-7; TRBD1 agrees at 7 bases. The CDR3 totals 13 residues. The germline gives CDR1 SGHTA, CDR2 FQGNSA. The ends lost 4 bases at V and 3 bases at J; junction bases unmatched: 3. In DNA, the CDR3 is TGTGCCAGCAGCTCAGGGGGAATCTACGAGCAGTACTTC. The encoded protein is CASSSGGIYEQYF.

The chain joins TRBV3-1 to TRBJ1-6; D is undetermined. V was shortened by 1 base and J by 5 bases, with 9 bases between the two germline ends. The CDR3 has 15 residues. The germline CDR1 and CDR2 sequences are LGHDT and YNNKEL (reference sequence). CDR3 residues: CASSQVAGDNSPLHF. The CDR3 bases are TGTGCCAGCAGCCAAGTCGCCGGAGATAATTCACCCCTCCACTTT. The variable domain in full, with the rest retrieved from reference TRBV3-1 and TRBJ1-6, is DTAVSQTPKYLVTQMGNDKSIKCEQNLGHDTMYWYKQDSKKFLKIMFSYNNKELIINETVPNRFSPKSPDKAHLNLHINSLELGDSAVYFCASSQVAGDNSPLHFGNGTRLTVT.

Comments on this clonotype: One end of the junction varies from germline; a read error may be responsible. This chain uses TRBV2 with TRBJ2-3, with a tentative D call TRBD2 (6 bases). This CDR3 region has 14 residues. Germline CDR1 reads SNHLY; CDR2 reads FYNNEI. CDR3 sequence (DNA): TGTGCCAGCACTCTCCGGGGACTCACAGATACGCTGTATTTT. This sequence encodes CASTLRGLTDTLYF.

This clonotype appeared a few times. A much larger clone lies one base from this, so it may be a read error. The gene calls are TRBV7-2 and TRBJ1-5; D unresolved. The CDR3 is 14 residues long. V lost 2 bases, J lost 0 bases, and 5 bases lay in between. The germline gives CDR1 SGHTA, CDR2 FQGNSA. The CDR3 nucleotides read TGTGCCAGCAGCTTACACAGTAGCAATCAGCCCCAGCATTTT. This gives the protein CASSLHSSNQPQHF.

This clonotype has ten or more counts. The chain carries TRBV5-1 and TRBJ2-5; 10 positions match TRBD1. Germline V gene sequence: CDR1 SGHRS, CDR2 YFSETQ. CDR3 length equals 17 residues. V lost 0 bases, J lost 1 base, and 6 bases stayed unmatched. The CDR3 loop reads CASSLGPTGGFQETQYF. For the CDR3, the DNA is TGCGCCAGCAGCTTGGGCCCGACAGGGGGCTTCCAAGAGACCCAGTACTTC.

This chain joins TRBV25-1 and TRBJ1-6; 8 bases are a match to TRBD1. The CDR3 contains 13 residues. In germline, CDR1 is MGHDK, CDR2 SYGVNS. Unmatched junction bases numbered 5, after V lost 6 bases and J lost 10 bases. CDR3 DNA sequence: TGTGCCAGCAGGGACAGGGTCATCTCACCCCTCCACTTT. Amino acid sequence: CASRDRVISPLHF.

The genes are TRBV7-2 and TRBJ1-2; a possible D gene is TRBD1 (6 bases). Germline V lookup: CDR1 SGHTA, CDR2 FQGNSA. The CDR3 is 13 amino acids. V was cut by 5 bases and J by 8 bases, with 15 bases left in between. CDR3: CASSTYRAGGYTF. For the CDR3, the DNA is TGTGCCAGCAGCACCTACAGGGCTGGCGGCTACACCTTC.

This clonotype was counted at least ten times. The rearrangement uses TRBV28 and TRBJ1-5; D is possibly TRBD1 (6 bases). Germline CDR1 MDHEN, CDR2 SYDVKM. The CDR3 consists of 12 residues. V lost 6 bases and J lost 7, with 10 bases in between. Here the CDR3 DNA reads TGTGCCAGCAGACAGGGCCGCCAGCCCCAGCATTTT. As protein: CASRQGRQPQHF.

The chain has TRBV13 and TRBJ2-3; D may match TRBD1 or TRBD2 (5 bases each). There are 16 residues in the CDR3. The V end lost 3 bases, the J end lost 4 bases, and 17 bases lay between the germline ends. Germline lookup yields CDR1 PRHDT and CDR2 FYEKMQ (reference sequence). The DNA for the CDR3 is TGTGCCAGCAGCTTCTGTCCGGGGACGGGGTCAGATACGCAGTATTTT. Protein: CASSFCPGTGSDTQYF. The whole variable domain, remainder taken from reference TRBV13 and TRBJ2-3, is AAGVIQSPRHLIKEKRETATLKCYPIPRHDTVYWYQQGPGQDPQFLISFYEKMQSDKGSIPDRFSAQQFSDYHSELNMSSLELGDSALYFCASSFCPGTGSDTQYFGPGTRLTVL.

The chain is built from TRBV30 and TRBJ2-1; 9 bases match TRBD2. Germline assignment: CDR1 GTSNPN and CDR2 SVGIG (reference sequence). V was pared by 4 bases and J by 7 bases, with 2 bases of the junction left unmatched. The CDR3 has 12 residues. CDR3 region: CAWTSGGNEQFF. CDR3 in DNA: TGTGCCTGGACGAGCGGGGGGAATGAGCAGTTCTTC.

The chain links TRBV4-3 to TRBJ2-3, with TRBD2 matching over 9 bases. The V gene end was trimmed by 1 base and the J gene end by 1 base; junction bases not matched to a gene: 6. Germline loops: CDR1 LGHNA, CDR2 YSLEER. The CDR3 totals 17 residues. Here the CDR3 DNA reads TGCGCCAGCAGCCAAGGGCTAGCGGGGCGACGCACAGATACGCAGTATTTT. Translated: CASSQGLAGRRTDTQYF.

CDR3 residues: CAISEGDYTGELFF. The CDR3 nucleotides read TGTGCCATCAGTGAAGGGGATTACACCGGGGAGCTGTTTTTT. The V and J genes are TRBV10-3 and TRBJ2-2; D perhaps matches TRBD1 (5 bases). The CDR3 runs 14 residues. CDR1 and CDR2 from the germline V gene are ENHRY and SYGVKD. V was cut by 3 bases and J by 3 bases, with 8 bases left in between.

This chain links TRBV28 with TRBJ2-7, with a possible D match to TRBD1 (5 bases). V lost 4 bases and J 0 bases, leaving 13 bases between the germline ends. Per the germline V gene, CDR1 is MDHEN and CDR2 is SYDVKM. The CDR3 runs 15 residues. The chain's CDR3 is CASSSRQRLSYEQYF. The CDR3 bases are TGTGCCAGCAGTTCCCGACAGCGACTCTCCTACGAGCAGTACTTC.

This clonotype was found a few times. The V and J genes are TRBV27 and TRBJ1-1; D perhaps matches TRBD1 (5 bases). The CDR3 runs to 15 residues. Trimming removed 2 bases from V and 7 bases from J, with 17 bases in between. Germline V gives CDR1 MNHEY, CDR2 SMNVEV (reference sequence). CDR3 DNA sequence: TGTGCCAGCAGTTTAAATTACGGGGACCGCCATGAAGCTTTCTTT. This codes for CASSLNYGDRHEAFF.

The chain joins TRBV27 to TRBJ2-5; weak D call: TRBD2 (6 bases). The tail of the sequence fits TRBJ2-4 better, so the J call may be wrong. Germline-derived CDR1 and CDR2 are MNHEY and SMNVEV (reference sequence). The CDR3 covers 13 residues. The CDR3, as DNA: TGTGCCAGCAGCTTACAGGAGGGGAACATTCAGTACTTC. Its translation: CASSLQEGNIQYF.

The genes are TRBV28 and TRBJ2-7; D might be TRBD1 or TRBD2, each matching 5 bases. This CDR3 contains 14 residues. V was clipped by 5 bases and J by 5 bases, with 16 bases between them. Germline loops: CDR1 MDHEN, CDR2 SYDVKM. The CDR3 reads CASSRDRILDEQYF. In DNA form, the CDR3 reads TGTGCCAGCAGTCGGGACCGAATTCTCGACGAGCAGTACTTC.

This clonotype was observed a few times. CDR3 residues: CASSSRARGNEKLFF. DNA for the CDR3: TGTGCCAGCAGTTCCCGCGCCCGAGGGAATGAAAAACTGTTTTTT. J is TRBJ1-4 and V is TRBV6-5; D is ambiguous. Per the germline V gene, CDR1 is MNHEY and CDR2 is SVGAGI. CDR3 size: 15 residues. V lost 4 bases to trimming and J lost 5 bases, with 14 bases between them.

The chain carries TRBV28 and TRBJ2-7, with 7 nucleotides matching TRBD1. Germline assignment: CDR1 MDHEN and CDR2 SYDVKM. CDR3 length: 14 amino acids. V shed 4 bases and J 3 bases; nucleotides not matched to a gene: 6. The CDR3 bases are TGTGCCAGCAGTTCTCCGACAGGGATCTACGAGCAGTACTTC. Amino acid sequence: CASSSPTGIYEQYF.

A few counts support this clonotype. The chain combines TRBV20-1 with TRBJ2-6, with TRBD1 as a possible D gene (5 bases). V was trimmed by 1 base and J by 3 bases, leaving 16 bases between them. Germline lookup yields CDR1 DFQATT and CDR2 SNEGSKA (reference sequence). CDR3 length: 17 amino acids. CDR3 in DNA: TGCAGTGCTAGAGTCCAGGGCTCGAGGCTTGGGGCCAACGTCCTGACTTTC. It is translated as CSARVQGSRLGANVLTF.

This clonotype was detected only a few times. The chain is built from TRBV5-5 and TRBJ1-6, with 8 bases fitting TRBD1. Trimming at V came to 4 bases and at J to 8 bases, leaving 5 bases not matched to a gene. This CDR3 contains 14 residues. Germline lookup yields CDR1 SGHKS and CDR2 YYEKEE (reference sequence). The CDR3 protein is CASSRDRGDSPLHF. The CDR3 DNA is TGTGCCAGCAGCCGTGACAGGGGTGATTCACCCCTCCACTTT.